The rows below give T cell receptor beta chains drawn from one sample of a study of Graves' ophthalmopathy and Graves' hyperthyroidism. MiXCR was run by TCRdb on the multiplex PCR reads, yielding one entry per CDR3 protein. This repertoire shows over 150,000 distinct CDR3 sequences, 30% to 45% found once; its top ten account for around 5.8%. Input material: peripheral blood. All receptors derive from a woman in her thirties or forties with Graves' ophthalmopathy. Each CDR3 is given with its conserved first and last residue. The D gene is left open where the match is weak. Where a row states a size, it is once, few, many or the class of an expanded clone; other rows omit it.

J gene: TRBJ2-5
D gene: NA
V gene: TRBV2
clone size: NA
CDR3 protein: CASSDTTGWETQYF
CDR3 DNA: TGTGCCAGCAGTGACACCACGGGATGGGAGACCCAGTACTTC

J gene: TRBJ2-7
D gene: NA
V gene: TRBV6-5
clone size: NA
CDR3 protein: CASSYGRRAYEQYF
CDR3 DNA: TGTGCCAGCAGTTACGGCAGGAGGGCCTACGAGCAGTACTTC

J gene: TRBJ1-5
D gene: NA
V gene: TRBV12-5
clone size: many
CDR3 protein: CASGWVTGPRGNQPQHF
CDR3 DNA: TGTGCTAGTGGTTGGGTTACGGGACCCCGGGGCAATCAGCCCCAGCATTTT

J gene: TRBJ2-7
D gene: NA
V gene: TRBV10-3
clone size: many
CDR3 protein: CATATSSRYEQYF
CDR3 DNA: TGTGCCACAGCCACTAGCTCCCGCTACGAGCAGTACTTC

J gene: TRBJ1-2
D gene: NA
V gene: TRBV5-1
clone size: many
CDR3 protein: CAGSKDGFNYGYTF
CDR3 DNA: TGCGCCGGCAGCAAGGACGGATTTAACTATGGCTACACCTTC

J gene: TRBJ2-7
D gene: NA
V gene: TRBV29-1
clone size: NA
CDR3 protein: CSVVGRPGYEQYF
CDR3 DNA: TGCAGCGTTGTTGGACGGCCCGGCTACGAGCAGTACTTC

J gene: TRBJ2-5
D gene: NA
V gene: TRBV11-3
clone size: many
CDR3 protein: CASSLLDDWETQYF
CDR3 DNA: TGTGCCAGCAGCCTCTTGGATGACTGGGAGACCCAGTACTTC

J gene: TRBJ1-1
D gene: NA
V gene: TRBV30
clone size: many
CDR3 protein: CAWRGGGRSEAFF
CDR3 DNA: TGTGCCTGGAGGGGGGGAGGTCGTTCTGAAGCTTTCTTT

J gene: TRBJ2-7
D gene: NA
V gene: TRBV28
clone size: many
CDR3 protein: CASTNLPLNEQYF
CDR3 DNA: TGTGCCAGCACCAACCTCCCTTTAAACGAGCAGTACTTC

J gene: TRBJ2-7
D gene: TRBD1
V gene: TRBV6-1
clone size: NA
CDR3 protein: CASSEVQGAMHGTEQYF
CDR3 DNA: TGTGCCAGCAGTGAAGTTCAGGGGGCCATGCACGGTACCGAGCAGTACTTC

J gene: TRBJ2-2
D gene: TRBD2
V gene: TRBV6-2/TRBV6-3
clone size: many
CDR3 protein: CASSYSPREGRGTGELFF
CDR3 DNA: TGTGCCAGCAGTTACTCCCCCCGGGAGGGCCGTGGCACCGGGGAGCTGTTTTTT

J gene: TRBJ1-1
D gene: NA
V gene: TRBV6-2/TRBV6-3
clone size: many
CDR3 protein: CASSYIGENTEAFF
CDR3 DNA: TGTGCCAGCAGTTATATAGGAGAAAACACTGAAGCTTTCTTT

J gene: TRBJ1-2
D gene: NA
V gene: TRBV28
clone size: NA
CDR3 protein: CASSPSWGGYTF
CDR3 DNA: TGTGCCAGCAGTCCCTCTTGGGGTGGCTACACCTTC

J gene: TRBJ2-2
D gene: NA
V gene: TRBV12-3/TRBV12-4
clone size: many
CDR3 protein: CASSRNTGTVTGELFF
CDR3 DNA: TGTGCCAGCAGTCGAAACACCGGGACTGTCACCGGGGAGCTGTTTTTT

J gene: TRBJ2-5
D gene: TRBD2
V gene: TRBV12-3/TRBV12-4
clone size: NA
CDR3 protein: CASSPPGGWETQYF
CDR3 DNA: TGTGCCAGCAGTCCTCCGGGAGGCTGGGAGACCCAGTACTTC

J gene: TRBJ1-6
D gene: NA
V gene: TRBV18
clone size: once
CDR3 protein: CASSPVAAIGAYNSPLHF
CDR3 DNA: TGTGCCAGCTCACCAGTAGCGGCGATCGGCGCCTATAATTCACCCCTCCACTTT

J gene: TRBJ1-1
D gene: TRBD1
V gene: TRBV5-1
clone size: NA
CDR3 protein: CASSNGQGGTEAFF
CDR3 DNA: TGCGCCAGCAGCAACGGACAGGGGGGGACTGAAGCTTTCTTT

J gene: TRBJ1-5
D gene: NA
V gene: TRBV2
clone size: NA
CDR3 protein: CASSRREDNQPQHF
CDR3 DNA: TGTGCCAGCAGTAGGAGGGAGGACAATCAGCCCCAGCATTTT

J gene: TRBJ2-5
D gene: NA
V gene: TRBV28
clone size: many
CDR3 protein: CASRRYQETQYF
CDR3 DNA: TGTGCCAGCAGACGCTATCAAGAGACCCAGTACTTC

J gene: TRBJ2-7
D gene: NA
V gene: TRBV11-2
clone size: NA
CDR3 protein: CASSPLPGARGQYEQYF
CDR3 DNA: TGTGCCAGCAGCCCACTTCCGGGAGCCCGAGGGCAGTACGAGCAGTACTTC

J gene: TRBJ2-6
D gene: NA
V gene: TRBV6-1
clone size: once
CDR3 protein: CASSPRPDSGANVLTF
CDR3 DNA: TGTGCCAGCAGCCCCAGGCCAGACTCTGGGGCCAACGTCCTGACTTTC

J gene: TRBJ1-5
D gene: NA
V gene: TRBV10-3
clone size: many
CDR3 protein: CAIRGTLNQPQHF
CDR3 DNA: TGTGCCATCAGGGGGACACTAAATCAGCCCCAGCATTTT

J gene: TRBJ2-7
D gene: TRBD1
V gene: TRBV2
clone size: many
CDR3 protein: CASSEWSGGRLYEQYF
CDR3 DNA: TGTGCCAGCAGTGAATGGTCAGGGGGCAGACTCTACGAGCAGTACTTC

J gene: TRBJ1-2
D gene: NA
V gene: TRBV4-1
clone size: many
CDR3 protein: CASSQQEDIEFGYTF
CDR3 DNA: TGCGCCAGCAGTCAGCAGGAGGACATCGAATTCGGCTACACCTTC

J gene: TRBJ2-7
D gene: NA
V gene: TRBV12-3/TRBV12-4
clone size: many
CDR3 protein: CASSFTRSSYEQYF
CDR3 DNA: TGTGCCAGCAGTTTCACTAGGAGCTCCTACGAGCAGTACTTC

J gene: TRBJ1-2
D gene: TRBD1
V gene: TRBV2
clone size: many
CDR3 protein: CASSEEILDQGGANGYTF
CDR3 DNA: TGTGCCAGCAGTGAAGAAATACTGGACCAGGGGGGGGCTAATGGCTACACCTTC

J gene: TRBJ1-2
D gene: NA
V gene: TRBV12-3/TRBV12-4
clone size: NA
CDR3 protein: CASSLVGGRGDYGYTF
CDR3 DNA: TGTGCCAGCAGTTTAGTGGGAGGCAGGGGTGACTATGGCTACACCTTC

J gene: TRBJ1-1
D gene: NA
V gene: TRBV5-1
clone size: many
CDR3 protein: CASSARADKMNTEAFF
CDR3 DNA: TGCGCCAGCAGCGCGAGGGCAGACAAAATGAACACTGAAGCTTTCTTT

J gene: TRBJ1-1
D gene: NA
V gene: TRBV24-1
clone size: NA
CDR3 protein: CATASTGIGMSEAFF
CDR3 DNA: TGTGCCACCGCCTCTACCGGGATTGGTATGTCTGAAGCTTTCTTT

J gene: TRBJ1-6
D gene: NA
V gene: TRBV7-2
clone size: NA
CDR3 protein: CASSQRGFGNSPLHF
CDR3 DNA: TGTGCCAGCAGTCAAAGGGGGTTTGGGAATTCACCCCTCCACTTT

J gene: TRBJ1-6
D gene: TRBD1
V gene: TRBV6-2/TRBV6-3
clone size: many
CDR3 protein: CASSSTTGNFSPLHF
CDR3 DNA: TGTGCCAGCAGTTCCACGACAGGGAATTTTTCACCCCTCCACTTT

J gene: TRBJ1-3
D gene: TRBD1
V gene: TRBV7-3
clone size: once
CDR3 protein: CASSSQGNSGNTIYF
CDR3 DNA: TGTGCCAGCAGCTCACAGGGGAATTCTGGAAACACCATATATTTT

J gene: TRBJ2-5
D gene: NA
V gene: TRBV28
clone size: NA
CDR3 protein: CASGYEFTQYF
CDR3 DNA: TGTGCCAGCGGGTACGAATTCACCCAGTACTTC